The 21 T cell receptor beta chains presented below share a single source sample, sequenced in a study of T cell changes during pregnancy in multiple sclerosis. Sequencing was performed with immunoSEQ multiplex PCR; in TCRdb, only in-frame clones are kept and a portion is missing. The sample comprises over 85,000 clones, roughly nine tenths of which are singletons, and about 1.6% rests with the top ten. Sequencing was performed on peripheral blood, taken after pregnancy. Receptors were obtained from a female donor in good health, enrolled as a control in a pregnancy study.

CDR3 loop: CASSPNMGVNSPLHF. CDR3 in DNA: TGTGCCAGCAGCCCCAACATGGGAGTTAATTCACCCCTCCACTTT. The chain carries TRBV7-8 and TRBJ1-6; D gene uncertain. V shed 5 bases and J shed 6 bases, with 14 bases lying between them. The CDR3 length is 15 residues. Germline V gene data show CDR1 as SGHVS and CDR2 as FQNEAQ.

CDR3 residues: CASSSTTDPNQGPQHF. In nucleotides, the CDR3 is TGCGCCAGCAGTTCCACGACAGACCCTAACCAAGGTCCCCAGCATTTT. J is TRBJ1-5 and V is TRBV4-1, with a possible D match to TRBD1 (5 bases). The V gene lost 6 bases and the J gene lost 10 bases, with 25 bases spanning the gap. Germline V gene sequence: CDR1 MGHRA, CDR2 YSYEKL. This CDR3 has 16 residues.

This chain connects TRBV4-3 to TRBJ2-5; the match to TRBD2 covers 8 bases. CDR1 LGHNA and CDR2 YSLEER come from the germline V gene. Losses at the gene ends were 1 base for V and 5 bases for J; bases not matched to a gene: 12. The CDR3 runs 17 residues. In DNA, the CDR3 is TGCGCCAGCAGCCAAGGGGGACGGGGGGGGGCCAGGGAGACCCAGTACTTC. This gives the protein CASSQGGRGGARETQYF.

CDR3 loop: CAWTSGGHSYGYTF. For the CDR3, the DNA is TGTGCCTGGACCAGCGGGGGGCATAGCTATGGCTACACCTTC. The chain has TRBV30 and TRBJ1-2, with D tentatively TRBD1 (6 bases). This CDR3 has 14 residues. CDR1 is GTSNPN, CDR2 SVGIG, per germline (reference sequence). Trimming pared 4 bases from V and 4 bases from J, leaving 16 bases between.

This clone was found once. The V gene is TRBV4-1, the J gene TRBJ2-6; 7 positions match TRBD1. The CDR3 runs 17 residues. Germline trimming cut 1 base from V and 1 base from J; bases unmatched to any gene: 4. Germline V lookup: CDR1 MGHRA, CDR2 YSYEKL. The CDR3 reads CASSQAIQGSGANVLTF. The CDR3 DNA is TGCGCCAGCAGCCAAGCAATACAGGGGTCTGGGGCCAACGTCCTGACTTTC.

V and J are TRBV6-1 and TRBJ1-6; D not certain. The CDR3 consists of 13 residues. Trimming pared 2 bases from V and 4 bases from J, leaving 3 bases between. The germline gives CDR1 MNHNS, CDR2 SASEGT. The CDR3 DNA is TGTGCCAGCAGTGAATATTATAATTCACCCCTCCACTTT. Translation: CASSEYYNSPLHF.

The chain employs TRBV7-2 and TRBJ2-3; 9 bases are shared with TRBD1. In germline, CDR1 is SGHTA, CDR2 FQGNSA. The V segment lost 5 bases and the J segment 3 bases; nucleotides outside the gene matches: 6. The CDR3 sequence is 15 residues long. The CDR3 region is CASSPDRGLTDTQYF. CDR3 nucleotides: TGTGCCAGCAGCCCTGACAGGGGGTTGACAGATACGCAGTATTTT.

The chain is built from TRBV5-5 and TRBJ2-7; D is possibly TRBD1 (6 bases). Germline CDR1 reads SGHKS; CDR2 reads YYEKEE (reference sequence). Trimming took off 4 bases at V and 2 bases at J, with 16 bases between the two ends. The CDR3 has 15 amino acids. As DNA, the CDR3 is TGTGCCAGCAGCCCGGTTGGGGGCTTGACCTACGAGCAGTACTTC. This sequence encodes CASSPVGGLTYEQYF.

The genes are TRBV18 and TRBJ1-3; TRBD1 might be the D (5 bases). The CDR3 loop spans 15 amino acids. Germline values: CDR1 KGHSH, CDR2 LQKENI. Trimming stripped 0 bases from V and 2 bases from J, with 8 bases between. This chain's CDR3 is CASSPPGATGNTIYF. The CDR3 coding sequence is TGTGCCAGCTCACCACCTGGGGCCACTGGAAACACCATATATTTT.

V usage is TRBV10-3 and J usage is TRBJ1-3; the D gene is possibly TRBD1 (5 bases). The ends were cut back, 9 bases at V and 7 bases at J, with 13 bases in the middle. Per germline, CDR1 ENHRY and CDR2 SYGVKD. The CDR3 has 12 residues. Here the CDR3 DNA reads TGTGCCATGAAAGGGGCAGGGAACACCATATATTTT. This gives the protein CAMKGAGNTIYF.

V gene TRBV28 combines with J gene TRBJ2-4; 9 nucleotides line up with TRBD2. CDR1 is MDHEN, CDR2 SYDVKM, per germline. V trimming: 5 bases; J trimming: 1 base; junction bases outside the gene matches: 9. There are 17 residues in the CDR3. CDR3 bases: TGTGCCAGCAGTCCTTTAGCGGGGGCCGGGGCCAAAAACATTCAGTACTTC. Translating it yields CASSPLAGAGAKNIQYF.

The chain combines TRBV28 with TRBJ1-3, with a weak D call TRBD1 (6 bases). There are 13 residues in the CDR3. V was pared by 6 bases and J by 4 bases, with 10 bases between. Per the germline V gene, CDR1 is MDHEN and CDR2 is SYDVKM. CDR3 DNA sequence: TGTGCCAGCAGACAGGGTTTAGGAAACACCATATATTTT. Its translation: CASRQGLGNTIYF.

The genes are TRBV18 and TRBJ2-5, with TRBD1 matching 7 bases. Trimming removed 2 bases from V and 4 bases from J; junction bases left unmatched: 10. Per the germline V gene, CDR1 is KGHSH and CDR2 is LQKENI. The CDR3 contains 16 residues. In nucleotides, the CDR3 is TGTGCCAGCTCACCATTAGGACAGGCCCCAGGAGAGACCCAGTACTTC. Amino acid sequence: CASSPLGQAPGETQYF.

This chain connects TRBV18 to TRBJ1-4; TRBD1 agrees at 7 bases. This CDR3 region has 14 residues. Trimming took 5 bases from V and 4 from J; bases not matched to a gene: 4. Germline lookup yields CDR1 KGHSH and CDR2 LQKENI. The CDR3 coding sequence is TGTGCCAGCTCAGGACAGGTCCTTAATGAAAAACTGTTTTTT. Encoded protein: CASSGQVLNEKLFF.

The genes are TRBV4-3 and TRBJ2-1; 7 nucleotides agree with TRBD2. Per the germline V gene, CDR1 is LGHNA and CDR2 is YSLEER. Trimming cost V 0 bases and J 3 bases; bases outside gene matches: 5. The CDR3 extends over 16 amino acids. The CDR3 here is CASSQDGGGYYNEQFF. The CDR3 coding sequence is TGCGCCAGCAGCCAAGATGGGGGGGGGTACTACAATGAGCAGTTCTTC.

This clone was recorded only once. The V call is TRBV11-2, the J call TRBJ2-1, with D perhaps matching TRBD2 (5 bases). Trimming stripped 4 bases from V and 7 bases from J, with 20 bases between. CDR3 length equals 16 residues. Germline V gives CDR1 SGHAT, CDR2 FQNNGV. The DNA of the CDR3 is TGTGCCAGCAGCTCCGGGGTCGGGCAACAAAGGAATGAGCAGTTCTTC. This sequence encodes CASSSGVGQQRNEQFF.

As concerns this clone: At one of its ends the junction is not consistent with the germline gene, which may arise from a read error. CDR3 in amino acids: CASRAGTAIF. The CDR3 DNA follows: TGTGCCAGCAGAGCCGGGACAGCAATTTTT. V usage is TRBV6-1 and J usage is TRBJ1-1, with 7 bases lining up with TRBD1. The CDR3 runs 10 residues. Germline V CDR1 and CDR2: MNHNS, SASEGT.

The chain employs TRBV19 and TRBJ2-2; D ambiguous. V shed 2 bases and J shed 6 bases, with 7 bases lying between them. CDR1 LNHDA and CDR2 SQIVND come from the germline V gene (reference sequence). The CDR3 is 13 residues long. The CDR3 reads CASSINPAGELFF. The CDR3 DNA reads TGTGCCAGTAGTATAAACCCGGCCGGGGAGCTGTTTTTT.

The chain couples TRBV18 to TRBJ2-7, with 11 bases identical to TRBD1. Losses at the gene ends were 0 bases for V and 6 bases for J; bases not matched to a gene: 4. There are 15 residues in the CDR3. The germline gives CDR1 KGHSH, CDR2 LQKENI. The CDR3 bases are TGTGCCAGCTCACCACCGTCTGGGACAGGGGGCGAGCAGTACTTC. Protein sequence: CASSPPSGTGGEQYF.

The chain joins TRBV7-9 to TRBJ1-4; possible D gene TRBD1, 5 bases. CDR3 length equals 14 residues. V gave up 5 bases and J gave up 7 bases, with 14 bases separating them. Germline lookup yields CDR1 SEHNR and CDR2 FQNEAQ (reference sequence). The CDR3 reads CASSRSYQGEKLFF. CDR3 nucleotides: TGTGCCAGCAGCCGGTCCTACCAGGGTGAAAAACTGTTTTTT.

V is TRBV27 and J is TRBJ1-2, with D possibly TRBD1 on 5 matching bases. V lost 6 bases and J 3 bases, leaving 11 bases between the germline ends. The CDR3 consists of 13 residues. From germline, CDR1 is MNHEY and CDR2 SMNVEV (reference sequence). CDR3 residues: CASSPQGYYGYTF. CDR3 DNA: TGTGCCAGCAGCCCCCAGGGTTACTATGGCTACACCTTC.